The clone carrying this T cell receptor (beta chain) was observed a few times. What it binds is not known. Trimming took off 0 bases at V and 5 bases at J, with 23 bases between the two ends. Germline V CDR1 and CDR2: SGHRS, YFSETQ. The CDR3 extends over 18 amino acids. This entry comes from a study of response to subunit inactivated influenza vaccine. Overall study results and limits: There was a suggestion from the authors that each seasonal influenza vaccination recruits few new T cells.

Each CDR3 protein gets one entry after TCRdb re-called the RT-PCR reads with MiXCR. Of about 570,000 distinct CDR3 sequences in the sample, around 11% were seen once. These same data were also listed under a study on T cells expressing NK-cell markers. That study reports: As the method of synthesis, 5'RACE template switching with UMIs yielded TCR beta cDNA. The study found dominant NKG2C+ clonotypes at about 1.0-7.0% of CD8+ T cells in over five donors. In several donors, dominant clonotypes made up about 28.3-65% of CD3+CD56-NKG2C+ cells.

This specimen was PBMCs from blood, taken on the day of vaccination. The chain recombines TRBV5-1 with TRBJ1-2; D is ambiguous. This sequence originates from a man in his fifties or sixties who received an inactivated influenza vaccine. The CDR3: CASSLAQRRGYGNYGYTF. The CDR3 DNA reads TGCGCCAGCAGCTTGGCCCAGAGGAGAGGGTACGGCAATTATGGCTACACCTTC.